The T cell receptor (beta chain) under discussion was sequenced for a study of blood T cell repertoires in COVID-19. The CDR3 totals 15 residues. Germline CDR1 and CDR2: SGHRS and YFSETQ. Trimming took 2 bases from V and 5 from J; bases not matched to a gene: 2. Per the original data handling: It was from reference gene primer amplification that nucleated cell counts were estimated. The table came from immunoSEQ multiplex PCR; TCRdb's copy has only in-frame clones and leaves some out. The V and J calls and clone size are taken from that table; D and trimming were inferred from the DNA. The data show 80,000 to 90,000 clones, more than 70% seen once.

This TCR was sampled from a woman aged 70-85 years with acute or convalescent COVID-19. The sample comprised peripheral blood. The V and J genes are TRBV5-1 and TRBJ2-5; TRBD2 agrees at 14 bases. CDR3 amino acids: CASSFGTSGGETQYF. The CDR3 DNA reads as TGCGCCAGCAGCTTCGGGACTAGCGGGGGTGAGACCCAGTACTTC.